A single sample is the source of the 7 T cell receptor beta chains below, sequenced in a study of cytomegalovirus exposure and HLA in healthy donors. PCR used 60 Vbeta primers and 13 Jbeta primers. Using immunoSEQ multiplex PCR, the repertoire was profiled, and TCRdb retains in-frame clones only, with some absent. The data show 150,000 to 200,000 clones, almost 80% seen once. Sequencing was carried out using PBMCs. These receptors came from a man aged 18-30 years in good health and CMV-seropositive.

The chain couples TRBV9 to TRBJ1-6, with D tentatively TRBD1 (5 bases). Deletions cut 3 bases from V and 0 bases from J, with 13 bases between. This CDR3 region has 17 residues. In germline, CDR1 is SGDLS, CDR2 YYNGEE. CDR3 protein: CASSAGGLSSYNSPLHF. CDR3 coding DNA: TGTGCCAGCAGCGCTGGGGGGTTGAGCTCCTATAATTCACCCCTCCACTTT. The variable domain in full, completed from reference TRBV9 and TRBJ1-6, reads DSGVTQTPKHLITATGQRVTLRCSPRSGDLSVYWYQQSLDQGLQFLIQYYNGEERAKGNILERFSAQQFPDLHSELNLSSLELGDSALYFCASSAGGLSSYNSPLHFGNGTRLTVT.

V usage is TRBV7-9 and J usage is TRBJ1-1; D uncertain. Germline V gene data show CDR1 as SEHNR and CDR2 as FQNEAQ (reference sequence). Trimming removed 4 bases at V and 2 bases at J, with 11 bases between. CDR3 length equals 14 residues. CDR3 region: CASSSSTANTEAFF. CDR3 DNA sequence: TGTGCCAGCAGCTCCTCGACTGCTAACACTGAAGCTTTCTTT.

This clone was detected only a few times. The genes are TRBV11-2 and TRBJ1-4; D gene ambiguous. Germline assignment: CDR1 SGHAT and CDR2 FQNNGV. The ends were cut back, 5 bases at V and 2 bases at J, with 12 bases in the middle. The CDR3 runs 15 residues. CDR3 residues: CASSSVGGTNEKLFF. The CDR3 bases are TGTGCCAGCAGCAGCGTTGGAGGCACTAATGAAAAACTGTTTTTT. Complete variable domain (other parts from reference TRBV11-2 and TRBJ1-4): EAGVAQSPRYKIIEKRQSVAFWCNPISGHATLYWYQQILGQGPKLLIQFQNNGVVDDSQLPKDRFSAERLKGVDSTLKIQPAKLEDSAVYLCASSSVGGTNEKLFFGSGTQLSVL.

This clone appeared once. The J gene is TRBJ1-1, the V gene TRBV6-5; D is possibly TRBD1 (5 bases). CDR1 MNHEY and CDR2 SVGAGI come from the germline V gene. V gave up 2 bases and J gave up 0 bases, with 10 bases separating them. The CDR3 has 15 amino acids. The CDR3 is CASSYGAQMNTEAFF. For the CDR3, the DNA is TGTGCCAGCAGTTACGGGGCCCAGATGAACACTGAAGCTTTCTTT.

DNA of the CDR3: TGTGCCAGCAGTGCCCAGGGGTATGGCTACACCTTC. It codes for CASSAQGYGYTF. The chain recombines TRBV27 with TRBJ1-2; TRBD1 might be the D (6 bases). Germline V CDR1 and CDR2: MNHEY, SMNVEV (reference sequence). Trimming cost V 5 bases and J 5 bases, with 9 bases left between them. This CDR3 is 12 amino acids long.

The chain combines TRBV6-5 with TRBJ1-5; no clear D. CDR1 and CDR2 (germline): MNHEY, SVGAGI. This CDR3 contains 13 residues. V lost 10 bases to trimming and J lost 4 bases, with 14 bases between them. The CDR3 DNA reads as TGTGCCATCAGCAGAGGGTCTAATCAGCCCCAGCATTTT. Its translation is CAISRGSNQPQHF.

The CDR3 loop reads CASSEIGWQGVNEQFF. The CDR3 bases are TGTGCCAGCAGTGAAATTGGGTGGCAGGGGGTAAATGAGCAGTTCTTC. V is TRBV6-1 and J is TRBJ2-1; 7 bases map to TRBD1. The V gene's germline CDR1 is MNHNS and CDR2 SASEGT. The CDR3 is made up of 16 amino acids. J was trimmed by 7 bases and V by 2 bases; bases with no gene match: 11.